These 5 T cell receptor beta chains originate from one sample sequenced in a study of T cells in narcolepsy. Repertoires were generated with immunoSEQ multiplex PCR, while TCRdb's copy carries only in-frame clones and drops some. The repertoire holds roughly 25,000 clones, with more than 80% as singletons. The sequencing input was CD45RA- memory CD4+ T cells from PBMCs. These receptors were taken from a human donor with narcolepsy.

This clone was detected once. J is TRBJ1-2 and V is TRBV28; D is perhaps TRBD1 (5 bases). This CDR3 is built from 15 residues. Germline V gene data show CDR1 as MDHEN and CDR2 as SYDVKM. V lost 2 bases, J lost 5 bases, and 15 bases lay in between. The DNA for the CDR3 is TGTGCCAGCAGTTTAGGGGGGGTGGCTAGTTATGGCTACACCTTC. Residues: CASSLGGVASYGYTF.

The rearrangement joins TRBV11-2 to TRBJ1-2; 9 bases map to TRBD1. V dropped 5 bases and J dropped 5; count of bases not matched to a gene: 15. The CDR3 totals 17 residues. Germline lookup yields CDR1 SGHAT and CDR2 FQNNGV. The CDR3 DNA reads as TGTGCCAGCAGCCTGCCATTATGGGGGACAGGGAATTATGGCTACACCTTC. Translating it yields CASSLPLWGTGNYGYTF.

The chain is built from TRBV2 and TRBJ1-1, with 10 bases matching TRBD1. The germline gives CDR1 SNHLY, CDR2 FYNNEI. This CDR3 has 15 amino acids. V was pared by 8 bases and J by 4 bases, with 10 bases of the junction left unmatched. The CDR3 here is CASYRDRGFSTEAFF. CDR3 DNA: TGTGCCAGCTACCGGGACAGGGGATTTAGCACTGAAGCTTTCTTT.

The gene calls are TRBV5-1 and TRBJ1-1; a weak D match, TRBD1 (5 bases). Trimming left V 0 bases short and J 1 base short, with 10 bases between. The CDR3 consists of 15 residues. Germline V gives CDR1 SGHRS, CDR2 YFSETQ. The CDR3 coding sequence is TGCGCCAGCAGCTTGGCCGGCACAGGGAACACTGAAGCTTTCTTT. It encodes CASSLAGTGNTEAFF.

This sequence joins TRBV2 and TRBJ2-2; 9 bases are a match to TRBD2. The J segment lost 3 bases and the V segment lost 8 bases, leaving 4 bases of the junction unmatched. Looked up from germline, CDR1 is SNHLY and CDR2 is FYNNEI. The CDR3 sequence is 14 residues long. CDR3: CASGGRADTGELFF. Written as DNA, the CDR3 is TGTGCCAGCGGCGGGAGGGCGGACACCGGGGAGCTGTTTTTT. The whole variable domain, remainder taken from reference TRBV2 and TRBJ2-2, is EPEVTQTPSHQVTQMGQEVILRCVPISNHLYFYWYRQILGQKVEFLVSFYNNEISEKSEIFDDQFSVERPDGSNFTLKIRSTKLEDSAMYFCASGGRADTGELFFGEGSRLTVL.